This TCR beta chain originates from a study of beta chain features in type 1 diabetes. Findings of the study overall: HLA influence on TCRB rearrangement stayed unresolved here. Overrepresentation of cells with high TCR expression could result from cDNA sequencing.

As regards this clone: Its specificity is not known.

Every participating donor gave one draw, a heparinised blood sample averaging about 100 mL. The CDR3 totals 18 residues. The junction had 15 bases not matched to a gene; V was cut back by 4 bases and J by 7 bases. Germline lookup yields CDR1 SGHRS and CDR2 YFSETQ. Expressed TCRB transcripts were sequenced because the entire RNA isolate underwent reverse transcription. Sequencing used immunoSEQ multiplex PCR; TCRdb keeps in-frame clones, though not all of them. Among almost 250,000 clones listed, 14% were seen once. The source of this sequence is a woman between 40 and 55 years old in good health. V usage is TRBV5-1 and J usage is TRBJ1-6; 9 bases are a match to TRBD1. Source material: naive CD4+ T cells from blood. The CDR3 sequence is CASSPQSGTGFLNSPLHF. The DNA for the CDR3 is TGCGCCAGCAGCCCCCAGTCGGGGACAGGGTTTTTGAATTCACCCCTCCACTTT.